What follows are 13 T cell receptor beta chains derived from one specimen sequenced in a study of human thymus T cells. Method: immunoSEQ multiplex PCR; TCRdb's copy keeps in-frame clones and lacks some. The table lists roughly 86,000 clones, 90% to 97% of them singletons. The study used thymus tissue resected during corrective heart surgery. The sequenced material came from thymus tissue. These receptors were taken from a boy younger than two with a congenital heart defect but otherwise immunologically healthy.

The chain recombines TRBV5-3 with TRBJ2-3; 12 bases line up with TRBD2. TRBV5-3 belongs to the ORF category, with a function that is uncertain. The CDR3 spans 17 residues. With V trimmed by 4 bases and J by 3 bases, 9 bases remained unmatched. In DNA, the CDR3 is TGTGCCAGAAGCGTTCCCCTAGCGGGAGGGAGGACAGATACGCAGTATTTT. Encoded protein: CARSVPLAGGRTDTQYF.

The chain recombines TRBV14 with TRBJ2-7, with 7 bases identical to TRBD2. The trim removed 1 base at V and 4 bases at J, leaving 13 bases unmatched. Germline V gene lookup returns CDR1 SGHDN and CDR2 FVKESK. This CDR3 has 17 amino acids. CDR3 protein: CASSQVKIGRAGYEQYF. CDR3 coding DNA: TGTGCCAGCAGCCAAGTTAAAATAGGGAGGGCCGGGTACGAGCAGTACTTC.

This chain joins TRBV6-1 and TRBJ2-2, with D tentatively TRBD2 (5 bases). Per the germline V gene, CDR1 is MNHNS and CDR2 is SASEGT. V was shortened by 2 bases and J by 1 base, with 11 bases between the two germline ends. The CDR3 loop spans 16 amino acids. This chain's CDR3 is CASSERTYLNTGELFF. In nucleotides, the CDR3 is TGTGCCAGCAGTGAAAGGACTTATCTGAACACCGGGGAGCTGTTTTTT.

The chain couples TRBV5-6 to TRBJ1-1; D is unresolved. V was trimmed by 4 bases and J by 6 bases, leaving 16 bases between them. The CDR3 has 14 residues. Germline V lookup: CDR1 SGHDT, CDR2 YYEEEE. CDR3 DNA sequence: TGTGCCAGCAGCCTGACCTCCTCGGACGCTGAAGCTTTCTTT. This codes for CASSLTSSDAEAFF.

The chain joins TRBV23-1 to TRBJ1-2, with D unclear. TRBV23-1 is marked as an open reading frame, function uncertain. The CDR3 extends over 14 amino acids. The V end was cut by 0 bases, the J end by 3 bases, with 8 bases between. The CDR3 loop is CASSQSSNYYGYTF. The CDR3 DNA is TGCGCCAGCAGTCAATCGTCCAACTACTATGGCTACACCTTC.

The CDR3 reads CASSLAGGRETQYF. CDR3 nucleotide sequence: TGCGCCAGCAGCTTGGCAGGGGGCCGAGAGACCCAGTACTTC. The V gene is TRBV5-1, the J gene TRBJ2-5, with 8 bases identical to TRBD1. This CDR3 spans 14 amino acids. The germline CDR1 and CDR2 sequences are SGHRS and YFSETQ. V was pared by 0 bases and J by 4 bases, with 2 bases of the junction left unmatched.

The chain couples TRBV9 to TRBJ1-2; TRBD1 matches 9 bases. Looked up from germline, CDR1 is SGDLS and CDR2 is YYNGEE. The V segment lost 2 bases and the J segment 8 bases; nucleotides outside the gene matches: 7. This CDR3 has 14 amino acids. In nucleotides, the CDR3 is TGTGCCAGCAGCGTTGGGACAGGGCTAGGGGGCTACACCTTC. Translation: CASSVGTGLGGYTF.

The J gene is TRBJ2-1, the V gene TRBV5-1; D is ambiguous. V lost 4 bases, J lost 8 bases, and 13 bases lay in between. Germline V gives CDR1 SGHRS, CDR2 YFSETQ. This CDR3 comprises 13 residues. CDR3 DNA sequence: TGCGCCAGCAGCCTCCGGGTTTTCCATGAGCAGTTCTTC. Protein product: CASSLRVFHEQFF.

The chain links TRBV7-2 to TRBJ1-1, with 8 nucleotides matching TRBD1. V gave up 4 bases and J gave up 7 bases; unmatched junction bases: 11. Germline lookup yields CDR1 SGHTA and CDR2 FQGNSA. The CDR3 has 15 amino acids. Here the CDR3 reads CASSSAAGGRGEAFF. CDR3 DNA: TGTGCCAGCAGCTCCGCGGCAGGGGGCAGGGGTGAAGCTTTCTTT.

In this sample, this clone turned up once. The chain's CDR3 is CASSLRRARDTEAFF. For the CDR3, the DNA is TGCGCCAGCAGCTTGCGTAGGGCGCGGGACACTGAAGCTTTCTTT. V usage is TRBV5-1 and J usage is TRBJ1-1; D gene ambiguous. V was pared by 1 base and J by 3 bases, with 13 bases between. Per germline, CDR1 SGHRS and CDR2 YFSETQ. The CDR3 runs to 15 residues. The full variable domain, with the rest looked up from reference TRBV5-1 and TRBJ1-1, is KAGVTQTPRYLIKTRGQQVTLSCSPISGHRSVSWYQQTPGQGLQFLFEYFSETQRNKGNFPGRFSGRQFSNSRSEMNVSTLELGDSALYLCASSLRRARDTEAFFGQGTRLTVV.

This clone was observed a single time. The chain joins TRBV5-1 to TRBJ2-1; D not certain. The V end lost 4 bases, the J end lost 8 bases, and 10 bases lay between the germline ends. The CDR3 is 12 residues long. CDR1 SGHRS and CDR2 YFSETQ come from the germline V gene. CDR3 nucleotide sequence: TGCGCCAGCAGCCAGATAGGCGATGAGCAGTTCTTC. It is translated as CASSQIGDEQFF.

V gene TRBV5-6 combines with J gene TRBJ2-7, with TRBD2 identical over 7 bases. Germline trimming cut 3 bases from V and 1 base from J; bases unmatched to any gene: 7. The length of the CDR3 is 15 residues. CDR1 and CDR2 from the germline V gene are SGHDT and YYEEEE. For the CDR3, the DNA is TGTGCCAGCAGCTGCCGGGACTACGGATCCTACGAGCAGTACTTC. Encoded protein: CASSCRDYGSYEQYF. The variable domain in full, completed from reference TRBV5-6 and TRBJ2-7, reads DAGVTQSPTHLIKTRGQQVTLRCSPKSGHDTVSWYQQALGQGPQFIFQYYEEEERQRGNFPDRFSGHQFPNYSSELNVNALLLGDSALYLCASSCRDYGSYEQYFGPGTRLTVT.

CDR3 residues: CASSLARGRTEAFF. The CDR3 DNA follows: TGTGCCAGCAGCTTGGCCAGGGGGCGGACTGAAGCTTTCTTT. The rearrangement uses TRBV5-4 and TRBJ1-1, with TRBD1 matching 8 bases. The germline gives CDR1 SGHNT, CDR2 YYREEE (reference sequence). CDR3 length equals 14 residues. V gave up 0 bases and J gave up 5 bases; unmatched junction bases: 3. The full variable domain, in which reference TRBV5-4 and TRBJ1-1 provide the parts outside the CDR3, is ETGVTQSPTHLIKTRGQQVTLRCSSQSGHNTVSWYQQALGQGPQFIFQYYREEENGRGNFPPRFSGLQFPNYSSELNVNALELDDSALYLCASSLARGRTEAFFGQGTRLTVV.